Sequencing of this TCR beta chain was carried out in a study of radiation and T cells in renal cell carcinoma. Points from the study as a whole: In blood, top tumor clones expanded by 2 weeks, shrinking by 4.

V was clipped by 1 base and J by 7 bases; unmatched bases: 13. This CDR3 is built from 17 residues. Germline values: CDR1 MGHRA, CDR2 YSYEKL. Documented time point: blood 4 weeks post-SBRT, at nephrectomy. As to treatment: 15 Gy SBRT to primary tumor, nephrectomy 4 weeks later. Turning to this clone: The antigen is not known.

Data came from immunoSEQ multiplex PCR; TCRdb stores just in-frame clones and leaves some out. The table lists fewer than 200,000 clones, about 85% of them singletons. The source was blood, collected from a patient whose treatment included radiotherapy and nephrectomy. This sequence joins TRBV4-1 and TRBJ2-3; 8 positions agree with TRBD2. This TCR was recovered from a woman in her 50s with renal cell carcinoma. The CDR3 coding sequence is TGCGCCAGCAGCCAAGTCTTGTCCGGGACTAGTATCAATACGCAGTATTTT. This codes for CASSQVLSGTSINTQYF.